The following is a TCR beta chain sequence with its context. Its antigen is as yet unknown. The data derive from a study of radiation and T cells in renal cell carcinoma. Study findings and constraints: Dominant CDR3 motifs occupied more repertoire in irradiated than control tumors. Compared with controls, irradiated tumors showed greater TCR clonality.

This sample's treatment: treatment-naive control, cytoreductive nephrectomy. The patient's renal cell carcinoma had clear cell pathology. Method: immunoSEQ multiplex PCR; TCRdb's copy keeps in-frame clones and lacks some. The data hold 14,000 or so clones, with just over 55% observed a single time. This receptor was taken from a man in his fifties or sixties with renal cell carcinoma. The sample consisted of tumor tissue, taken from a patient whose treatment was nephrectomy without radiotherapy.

In DNA form, the CDR3 reads TGTGCCAGCAGCTTCTACTCCGGGACGGGTTATGGCTACACCTTC. Protein: CASSFYSGTGYGYTF. V and J are TRBV5-6 and TRBJ1-2; perhaps TRBD1 as D (5 bases). Between the trimmed V and J ends, which lost 2 bases and 5 bases, there was a span of 16 bases. The CDR3 contains 15 residues. The V gene's germline CDR1 is SGHDT and CDR2 YYEEEE.